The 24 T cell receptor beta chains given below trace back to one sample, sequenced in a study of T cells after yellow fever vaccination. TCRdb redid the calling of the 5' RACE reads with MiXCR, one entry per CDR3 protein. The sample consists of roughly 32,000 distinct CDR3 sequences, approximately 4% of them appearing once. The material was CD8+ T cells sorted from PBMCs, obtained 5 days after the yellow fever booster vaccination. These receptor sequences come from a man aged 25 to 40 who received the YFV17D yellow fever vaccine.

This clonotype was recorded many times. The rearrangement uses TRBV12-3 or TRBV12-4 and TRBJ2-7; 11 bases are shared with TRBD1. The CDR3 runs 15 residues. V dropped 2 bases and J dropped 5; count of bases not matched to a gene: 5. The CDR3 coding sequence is TGTGCCAGCAGTTTATGGACAGGGGGCATCAACGAGCAGTACTTC. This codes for CASSLWTGGINEQYF.

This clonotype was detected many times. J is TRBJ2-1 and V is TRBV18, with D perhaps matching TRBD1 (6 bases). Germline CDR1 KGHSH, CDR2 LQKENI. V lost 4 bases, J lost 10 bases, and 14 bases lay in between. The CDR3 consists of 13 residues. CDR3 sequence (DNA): TGTGCCAGCTCACATGATGACAGGAACGAGCAGTTCTTC. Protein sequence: CASSHDDRNEQFF. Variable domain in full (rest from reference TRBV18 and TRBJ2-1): NAGVMQNPRHLVRRRGQEARLRCSPMKGHSHVYWYRQLPEEGLKFMVYLQKENIIDESGMPKERFSAEFPKEGPSILRIQQVVRGDSAAYFCASSHDDRNEQFFGPGTRLTVL.

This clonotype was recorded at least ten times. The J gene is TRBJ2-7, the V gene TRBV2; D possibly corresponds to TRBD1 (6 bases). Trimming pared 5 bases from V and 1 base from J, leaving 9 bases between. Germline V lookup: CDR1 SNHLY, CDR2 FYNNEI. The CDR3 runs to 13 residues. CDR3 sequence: CASSRGSSYEQYF. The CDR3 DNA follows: TGTGCCAGCAGTAGGGGGAGTTCCTACGAGCAGTACTTC.

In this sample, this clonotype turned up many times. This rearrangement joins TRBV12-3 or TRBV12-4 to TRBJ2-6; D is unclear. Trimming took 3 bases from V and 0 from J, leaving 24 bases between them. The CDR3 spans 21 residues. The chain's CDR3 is CASSFRAEVHRFSSGANVLTF. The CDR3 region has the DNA TGTGCCAGCAGTTTTCGGGCCGAAGTACATAGATTCAGCTCTGGGGCCAACGTCCTGACTTTC.

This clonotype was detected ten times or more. CDR3 residues: CASSPGQGDKTEAFF. For the CDR3, the DNA is TGTGCCAGCAGCCCGGGACAGGGGGATAAGACTGAAGCTTTCTTT. The V call is TRBV7-9, the J call TRBJ1-1; 11 bases fit TRBD1. Looked up from germline, CDR1 is SEHNR and CDR2 is FQNEAQ (reference sequence). Trimming removed 5 bases from V and 5 bases from J; junction bases left unmatched: 7. CDR3 length: 15 amino acids.

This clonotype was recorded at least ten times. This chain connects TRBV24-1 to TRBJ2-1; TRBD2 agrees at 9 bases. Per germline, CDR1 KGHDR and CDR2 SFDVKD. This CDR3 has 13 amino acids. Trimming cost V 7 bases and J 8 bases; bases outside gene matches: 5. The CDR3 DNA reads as TGTGCCACCAGGGGACTAGCCATCGATGAGCAGTTCTTC. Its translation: CATRGLAIDEQFF.

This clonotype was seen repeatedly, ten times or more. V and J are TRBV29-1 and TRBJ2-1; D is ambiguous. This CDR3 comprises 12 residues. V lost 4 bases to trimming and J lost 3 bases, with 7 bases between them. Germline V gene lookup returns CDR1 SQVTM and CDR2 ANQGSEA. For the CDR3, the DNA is TGCAGCGTTGTTGCCAACTACAATGAGCAGTTCTTC. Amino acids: CSVVANYNEQFF.

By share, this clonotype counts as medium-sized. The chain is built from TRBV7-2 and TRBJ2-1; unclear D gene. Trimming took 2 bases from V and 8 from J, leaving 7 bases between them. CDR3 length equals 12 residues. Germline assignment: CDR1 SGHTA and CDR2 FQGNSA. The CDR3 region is CASSLQQYEQFF. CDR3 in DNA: TGTGCCAGCAGCTTACAGCAGTATGAGCAGTTCTTC.

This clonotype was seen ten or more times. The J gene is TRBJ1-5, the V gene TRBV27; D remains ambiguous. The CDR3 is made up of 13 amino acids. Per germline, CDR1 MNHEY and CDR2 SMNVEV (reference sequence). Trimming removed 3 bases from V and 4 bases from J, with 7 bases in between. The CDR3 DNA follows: TGTGCCAGCAGTTTCCAAGGGAATCAGCCCCAGCATTTT. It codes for CASSFQGNQPQHF.

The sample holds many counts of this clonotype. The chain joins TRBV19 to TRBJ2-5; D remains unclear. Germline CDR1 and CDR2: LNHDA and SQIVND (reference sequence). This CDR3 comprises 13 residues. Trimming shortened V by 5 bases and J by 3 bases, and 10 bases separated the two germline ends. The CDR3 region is CASSVPPEETQYF. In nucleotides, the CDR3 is TGTGCCAGTAGTGTCCCCCCGGAAGAGACCCAGTACTTC.

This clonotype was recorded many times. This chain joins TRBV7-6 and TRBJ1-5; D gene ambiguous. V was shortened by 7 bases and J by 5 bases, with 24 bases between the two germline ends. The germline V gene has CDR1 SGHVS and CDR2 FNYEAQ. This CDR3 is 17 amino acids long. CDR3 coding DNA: TGTGCCAGCACCTATAGGGAACTCACTGCCCTGGATCAGCCCCAGCATTTT. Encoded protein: CASTYRELTALDQPQHF.

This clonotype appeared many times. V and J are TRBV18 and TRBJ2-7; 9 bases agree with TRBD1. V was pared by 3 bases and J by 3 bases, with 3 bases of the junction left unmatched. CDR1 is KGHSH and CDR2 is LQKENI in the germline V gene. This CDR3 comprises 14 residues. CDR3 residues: CASSPGQGLYEQYF. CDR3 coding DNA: TGTGCCAGCTCACCGGGACAGGGTCTCTACGAGCAGTACTTC.

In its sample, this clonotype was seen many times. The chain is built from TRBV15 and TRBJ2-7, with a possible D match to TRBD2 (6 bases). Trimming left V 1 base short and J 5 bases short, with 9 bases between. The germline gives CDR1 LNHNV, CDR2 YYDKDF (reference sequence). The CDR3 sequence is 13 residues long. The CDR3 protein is CATSRAGVDEQYF. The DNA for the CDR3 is TGTGCCACCAGCAGAGCGGGGGTCGACGAGCAGTACTTC.

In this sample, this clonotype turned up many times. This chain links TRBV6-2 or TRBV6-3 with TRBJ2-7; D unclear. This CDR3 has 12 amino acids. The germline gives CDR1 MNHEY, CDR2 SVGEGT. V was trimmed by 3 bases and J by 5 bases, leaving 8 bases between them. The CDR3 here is CASSYPHDEQYF. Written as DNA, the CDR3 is TGTGCCAGCAGTTATCCCCACGACGAGCAGTACTTC.

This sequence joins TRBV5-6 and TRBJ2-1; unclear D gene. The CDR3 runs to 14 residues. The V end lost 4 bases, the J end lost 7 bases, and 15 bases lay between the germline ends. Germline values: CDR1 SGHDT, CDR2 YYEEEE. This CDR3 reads CASSALVSPNEQFF. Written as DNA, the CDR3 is TGTGCCAGCAGCGCGTTGGTCTCTCCTAATGAGCAGTTCTTC.

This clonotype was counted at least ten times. The CDR3 DNA sequence: TGCGCCAGCAGCCCCGGAGGACTAGCGGCACTTAGCTCCTACAATGAGCAGTTCTTC. Amino acid sequence: CASSPGGLAALSSYNEQFF. V is TRBV4-3 and J is TRBJ2-1, with TRBD2 matching over 10 bases. The germline gives CDR1 LGHNA, CDR2 YSLEER. V shed 4 bases, J shed 0 bases, and the junction held 12 bases outside the gene matches. The CDR3 is 19 amino acids.

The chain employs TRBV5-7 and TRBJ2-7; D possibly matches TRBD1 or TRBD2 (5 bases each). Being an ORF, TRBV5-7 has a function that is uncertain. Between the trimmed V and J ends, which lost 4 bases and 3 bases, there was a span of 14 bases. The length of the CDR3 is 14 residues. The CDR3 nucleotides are TGTGCCAGCAGCCCCGGGACCGTCTGCTACGAGCAGTACTTC. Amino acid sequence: CASSPGTVCYEQYF.

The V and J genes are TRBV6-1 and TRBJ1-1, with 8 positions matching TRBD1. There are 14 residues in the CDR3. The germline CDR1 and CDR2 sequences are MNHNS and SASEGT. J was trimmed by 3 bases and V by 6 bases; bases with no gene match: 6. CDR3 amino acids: CASRTMDRDTEAFF. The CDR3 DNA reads TGTGCCAGCAGAACTATGGACAGGGACACTGAAGCTTTCTTT.

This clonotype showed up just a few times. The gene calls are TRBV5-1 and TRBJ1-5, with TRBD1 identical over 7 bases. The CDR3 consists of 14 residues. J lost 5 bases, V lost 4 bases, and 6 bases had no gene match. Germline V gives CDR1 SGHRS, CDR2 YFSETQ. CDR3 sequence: CASSPTGADQPQHF. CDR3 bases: TGCGCCAGCAGCCCCACAGGGGCGGATCAGCCCCAGCATTTT.

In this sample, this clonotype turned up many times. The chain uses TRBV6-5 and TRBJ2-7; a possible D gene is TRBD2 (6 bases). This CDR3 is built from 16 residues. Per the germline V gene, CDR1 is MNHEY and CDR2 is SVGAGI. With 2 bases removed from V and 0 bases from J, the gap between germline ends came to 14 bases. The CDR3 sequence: CASSYAGASVSYEQYF. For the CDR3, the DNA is TGTGCCAGCAGTTACGCGGGTGCTAGCGTCTCCTACGAGCAGTACTTC.

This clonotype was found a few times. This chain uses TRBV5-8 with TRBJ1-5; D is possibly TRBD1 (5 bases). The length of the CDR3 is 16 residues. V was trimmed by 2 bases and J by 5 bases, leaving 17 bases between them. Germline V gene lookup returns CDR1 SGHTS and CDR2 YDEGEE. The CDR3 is CASSFGLDRKDQPQHF. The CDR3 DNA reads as TGTGCCAGCAGCTTCGGTTTAGACAGAAAAGATCAGCCCCAGCATTTT.

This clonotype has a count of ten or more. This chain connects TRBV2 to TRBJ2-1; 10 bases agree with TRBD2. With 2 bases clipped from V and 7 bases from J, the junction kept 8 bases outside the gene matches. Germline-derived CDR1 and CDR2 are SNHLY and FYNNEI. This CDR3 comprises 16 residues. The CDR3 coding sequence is TGTGCCAGCAGTGAACATGCTAGCGGGAGTTCGAATGAGCAGTTCTTC. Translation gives CASSEHASGSSNEQFF.

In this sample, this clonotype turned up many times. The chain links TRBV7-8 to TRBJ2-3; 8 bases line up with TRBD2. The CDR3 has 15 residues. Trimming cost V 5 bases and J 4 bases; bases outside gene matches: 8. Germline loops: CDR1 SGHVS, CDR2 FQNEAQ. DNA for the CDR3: TGTGCCAGCAGCGCCCGGGGGGGGCTCTCAGATACGCAGTATTTT. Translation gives CASSARGGLSDTQYF. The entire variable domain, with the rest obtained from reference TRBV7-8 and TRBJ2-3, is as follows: GAGVSQSPRYKVAKRGQDVALRCDPISGHVSLFWYQQALGQGPEFLTYFQNEAQLDKSGLPSDRFFAERPEGSVSTLKIQRTQQEDSAVYLCASSARGGLSDTQYFGPGTRLTVL.

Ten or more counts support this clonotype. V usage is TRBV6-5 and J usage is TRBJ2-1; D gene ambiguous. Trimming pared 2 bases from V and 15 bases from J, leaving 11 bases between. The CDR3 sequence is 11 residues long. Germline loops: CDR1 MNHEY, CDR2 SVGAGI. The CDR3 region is CASSYARNWFF. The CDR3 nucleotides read TGTGCCAGCAGTTACGCGCGGAACTGGTTCTTC.